The rows below give T cell receptor beta chains drawn from one sample of a study of response to subunit inactivated influenza vaccine. TCRdb re-called the RT-PCR reads through MiXCR, storing one row per CDR3 protein. Of 500,000 to 600,000 distinct CDR3 sequences in the sample, around 11% were seen once. These same data were also listed under a study on T cells expressing NK-cell markers.

The sequencing here drew on PBMCs from blood, taken on the day of vaccination. The receptor set was obtained from a middle-aged man who received an inactivated influenza vaccine. CDR3s include the opening cysteine and the closing phenylalanine or tryptophan. A D gene is named only where the DNA matches it firmly. Clone size appears in some rows only: once, few, many, or a class for an expanded clone.

many TRBJ2-3 . TRBV4-1 TGCGCCAGCAGCCGCGAGGGAACCTTTAGGGATACGCAGTATTTT CASSREGTFRDTQYF
. TRBJ1-2 . TRBV7-2 TGTGCCAGCAGCTTAGGGTCCGTTAACTATGGCTACACCTTC CASSLGSVNYGYTF
few TRBJ2-1 . TRBV20-1 TGCAGTGCTAGAGATCTCCTGAATGAGCAGTTCTTC CSARDLLNEQFF
. TRBJ2-1 . TRBV20-1 TGCAGTGCTGGACGATCGCAGAGCTCCTACAATGAGCAGTTCTTC CSAGRSQSSYNEQFF
many TRBJ2-2 TRBD1 TRBV12-3/TRBV12-4 TGTGCCAGCAGCCGGGACAGGGCGGGGAGCACCGGGGAGCTGTTTTTT CASSRDRAGSTGELFF
few TRBJ2-1 TRBD2 TRBV3-1 TGTGCCAGCAGCCAAGGGACTAGCGGGTACTACAATGAGCAGTTCTTC CASSQGTSGYYNEQFF
few TRBJ2-7 . TRBV7-2 TGTGCCAGCAGCCGACCCGGGCAGATGTACGAGCAGTACTTC CASSRPGQMYEQYF
. TRBJ1-2 TRBD1 TRBV7-9 TGTGCCAGCAGCTTCCCCCCACAGGGGAACTATGGCTACACCTTC CASSFPPQGNYGYTF
few TRBJ2-3 TRBD1 TRBV5-6 TGTGCCAGCAGCGGAACAGGGGAAGGGGGCACAGATACGCAGTATTTT CASSGTGEGGTDTQYF
few TRBJ2-5 TRBD2 TRBV7-2 TGTGCCAGCAGCGCCGGGACTAGAGAGACCCAGTACTTC CASSAGTRETQYF
few TRBJ2-1 . TRBV12-3/TRBV12-4 TGTGCCAGCAGTTTGACAGGGAGGCACAATGAGCAGTTCTTC CASSLTGRHNEQFF
. TRBJ2-7 . TRBV20-1 TGCAGTGCTAGCCAGGGTCCCAACGAGCAGTACTTC CSASQGPNEQYF
. TRBJ2-1 TRBD2 TRBV7-9 TGTGCCAGCAGCGATCTTGGCGGGGGGATGAACAATGAGCAGTTCTTC CASSDLGGGMNNEQFF
. TRBJ2-1 TRBD2 TRBV7-9 TGTGCCAGCAGCTTAGAGTGGCTAGCGGCGGACAATGAGCAGTTCTTC CASSLEWLAADNEQFF
few TRBJ2-1 . TRBV12-3/TRBV12-4 TGTGCCAGCAGAAAACAGGGTGGCTCCTACAATGAGCAGTTCTTC CASRKQGGSYNEQFF
. TRBJ1-1 TRBD1 TRBV6-1 TGTGCCAGCACCAGAAACCGGGACAGCAGCACTGAAGCTTTCTTT CASTRNRDSSTEAFF
few TRBJ2-1 . TRBV11-1 TGTGCCAGCAGCTTAGCCCGGACTATCTACAATGAGCAGTTCTTC CASSLARTIYNEQFF
. TRBJ2-6 . TRBV6-2/TRBV6-3 TGTGCCAGCAGTCAAACGAGGGGCTCTGGGGCCAACGTCCTGACTTTC CASSQTRGSGANVLTF
. TRBJ2-2 . TRBV7-6 TGTGCCAGCAGCTTAATCCGGTCCGGGGAGCTGTTTTTT CASSLIRSGELFF
. TRBJ2-7 TRBD1 TRBV20-1 TGCAGTGCTAGAGTAGGGGGCGGGTCCTACGAGCAGTACTTC CSARVGGGSYEQYF
few TRBJ2-1 . TRBV12-3/TRBV12-4 TGTGCCAGCAGTTTATCCGACATTGACGTTGAGCAGTTCTTC CASSLSDIDVEQFF
many TRBJ2-7 . TRBV29-1 TGCAGCGTTATCTATCGGGGGATTTACGAGCAGTACTTC CSVIYRGIYEQYF
. TRBJ1-2 . TRBV3-1 TGTGCCAGCAGCCAACCGGACAGCTATGGCTACACCTTC CASSQPDSYGYTF
many TRBJ1-2 . TRBV28 TGTGCCAGCAGTTTACGAGGGGGGACGTATGGCTACACCTTC CASSLRGGTYGYTF
many TRBJ1-1 . TRBV6-2/TRBV6-3 TGTGCCAGCAGTTACAGAGGTCGGTTTTCGCCAGCTTTCTTT CASSYRGRFSPAFF
. TRBJ2-7 . TRBV6-6 TGTGCCAGCAGACAAACAGGGAACGAGCAGTACTTC CASRQTGNEQYF
many TRBJ1-1 . TRBV29-1 TGCAGCGTGAACGGGGGGTTGAACACTGAAGCTTTCTTT CSVNGGLNTEAFF
. TRBJ2-7 TRBD1 TRBV12-3/TRBV12-4 TGTGCCAGCAGGTCCGGGACAGGGGCCGAGCAGTACTTC CASRSGTGAEQYF
few TRBJ1-2 TRBD1 TRBV7-8 TGTGCCAGCAGCCCAGGGACAGGGGGTGCCAACTATGGCTACACCTTC CASSPGTGGANYGYTF
few TRBJ2-1 . TRBV12-3/TRBV12-4 TGTGCCAGCAGTTTATCACAGGTTAATAATGAGCAGTTCTTC CASSLSQVNNEQFF
. TRBJ2-3 . TRBV15 TGTGCCACCAGCAGAGATTGGCGGGGCTCAGATACGCAGTATTTT CATSRDWRGSDTQYF